The clone carrying this T cell receptor (beta chain) has ten or more counts. Its antigen is still unknown. RNA transcripts yielded amplified TCR beta CDR3 regions. Primed by the HTBI set, a first-round RT-PCR was run on the TCR CDR3. TCRdb redid the calling of the multiplex PCR reads with MiXCR, one entry per CDR3 protein. The repertoire holds more than 550,000 distinct CDR3 sequences, with roughly 45% as singletons. This entry belongs to a study of T cells in Graves' hyperthyroidism and ophthalmopathy. CDR1 is SNHLY, CDR2 FYNNEI, per germline. Trimming removed 8 bases at V and 2 bases at J, with 12 bases between. There are 13 residues in the CDR3. Regarding the study as a whole: The model's output predicted ophthalmopathy at a median of about 5.9 months prior to onset.

The rearrangement uses TRBV2 and TRBJ1-2; D perhaps matches TRBD1 (5 bases). The sample taken for sequencing was peripheral blood or thyroid tissue (not recorded which). This clonotype was sampled from an adult man with Graves' disease, either hyperthyroidism or ophthalmopathy (not recorded which). CDR3 nucleotide sequence: TGTGCCAGCGCGGGACGTCCGAACTATGGCTACACCTTC. Its protein is CASAGRPNYGYTF. Looking up the rest from reference TRBV2 and TRBJ1-2 gives the full variable domain: EPEVTQTPSHQVTQMGQEVILRCVPISNHLYFYWYRQILGQKVEFLVSFYNNEISEKSEIFDDQFSVERPDGSNFTLKIRSTKLEDSAMYFCASAGRPNYGYTFGSGTRLTVV.